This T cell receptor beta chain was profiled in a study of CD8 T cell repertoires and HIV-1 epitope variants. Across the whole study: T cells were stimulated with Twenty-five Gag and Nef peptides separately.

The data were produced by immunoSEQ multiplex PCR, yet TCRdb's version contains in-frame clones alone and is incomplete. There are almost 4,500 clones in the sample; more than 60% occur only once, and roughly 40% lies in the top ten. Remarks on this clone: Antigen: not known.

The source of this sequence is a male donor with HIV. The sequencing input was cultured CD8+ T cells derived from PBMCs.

The CDR3 DNA follows: TGTGCCAGCAGCTCCGGGACAGGGGGCACAGATACGCAGTATTTT. Amino acids: CASSSGTGGTDTQYF. The genes are TRBV5-8 and TRBJ2-3, with 10 bases identical to TRBD1. V shed 3 bases and J 1 base; nucleotides not matched to a gene: 2. Germline loops: CDR1 SGHTS, CDR2 YDEGEE. This CDR3 is 15 amino acids long.